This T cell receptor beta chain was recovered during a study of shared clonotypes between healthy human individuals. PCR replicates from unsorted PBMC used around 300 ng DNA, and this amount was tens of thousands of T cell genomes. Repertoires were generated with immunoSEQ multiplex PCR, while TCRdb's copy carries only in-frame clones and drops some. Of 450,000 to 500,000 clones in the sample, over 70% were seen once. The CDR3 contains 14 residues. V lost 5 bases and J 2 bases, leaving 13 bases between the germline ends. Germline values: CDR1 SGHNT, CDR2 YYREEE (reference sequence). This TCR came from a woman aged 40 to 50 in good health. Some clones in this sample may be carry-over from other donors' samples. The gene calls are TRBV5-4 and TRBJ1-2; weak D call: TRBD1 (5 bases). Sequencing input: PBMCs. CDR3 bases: TGTGCCAGCAGGTCAGGGATGTCGAACTATGGCTACACCTTC. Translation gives CASRSGMSNYGYTF.